These 21 T cell receptor beta chains share one sample of origin, sequenced in a study of T-cell memory formation after mild COVID-19. TCRdb redid the calling of the 5' RACE reads with MiXCR, one entry per CDR3 protein. The sample holds around 430,000 distinct CDR3 sequences; 16% are singletons and the top ten take under 25%. Material: PBMCs or a T cell subset sorted from them (not recorded which). The receptors derive from a young man who had mild COVID-19 (a few samples of this study predate the infection). Cell type and time point are not known.

The chain is built from TRBV7-8 and TRBJ2-1, with 10 bases fitting TRBD2. The CDR3 is made up of 18 amino acids. CDR1 is SGHVS, CDR2 FQNEAQ, per germline. With 6 bases clipped from V and 7 bases from J, the junction kept 18 bases outside the gene matches. The CDR3 reads CASRLNLAGVASNNEQFF. The CDR3, as DNA: TGTGCCAGCAGGTTAAACCTAGCGGGAGTAGCGAGTAATAATGAGCAGTTCTTC.

The rearrangement joins TRBV2 to TRBJ2-5; D ambiguous. The V end lost 6 bases, the J end lost 4 bases, and 9 bases lay between the germline ends. CDR3 size: 12 residues. Looked up from germline, CDR1 is SNHLY and CDR2 is FYNNEI. CDR3 sequence (DNA): TGTGCCAGCAGAGAATGGGGAGAGACCCAGTACTTC. It translates to CASREWGETQYF.

The table lists this clonotype with a few counts. This sequence joins TRBV5-1 and TRBJ1-2, with unresolved D. V was trimmed by 1 base and J by 6 bases, leaving 7 bases between them. The germline V gene has CDR1 SGHRS and CDR2 YFSETQ. CDR3 size: 12 residues. The CDR3 protein is CASSLSFDGYTF. The CDR3 bases are TGCGCCAGCAGCTTGTCTTTTGATGGCTACACCTTC.

The genes are TRBV6-6 and TRBJ1-1; D remains unclear. Trimming pared 3 bases from V and 5 bases from J, leaving 7 bases between. The germline CDR1 and CDR2 sequences are MNHNY and SVGAGI (reference sequence). This CDR3 comprises 12 residues. The CDR3 bases are TGTGCCAGCAGTTATACCGGTACTGAAGCTTTCTTT. Translated, it gives CASSYTGTEAFF.

The chain uses TRBV5-1 and TRBJ2-2; no clear D gene. Germline CDR1 SGHRS, CDR2 YFSETQ. Trimming shortened V by 0 bases and J by 3 bases, and 9 bases separated the two germline ends. The CDR3 contains 15 residues. The CDR3 loop is CASSLGSGHTGELFF. The CDR3 DNA reads as TGCGCCAGCAGCTTGGGGTCAGGCCACACCGGGGAGCTGTTTTTT.

This sequence joins TRBV15 and TRBJ1-1; 7 positions match TRBD1. The CDR3 runs 16 residues. J was trimmed by 0 bases and V by 0 bases; bases with no gene match: 4. CDR1 LNHNV and CDR2 YYDKDF come from the germline V gene (reference sequence). CDR3 in amino acids: CATSRDLGTVNTEAFF. In DNA form, the CDR3 reads TGTGCCACCAGCAGAGATCTAGGGACAGTGAACACTGAAGCTTTCTTT. Full variable domain (missing parts from reference TRBV15 and TRBJ1-1): DAMVIQNPRYQVTQFGKPVTLSCSQTLNHNVMYWYQQKSSQAPKLLFHYYDKDFNNEADTPDNFQSRRPNTSFCFLDIRSPGLGDTAMYLCATSRDLGTVNTEAFFGQGTRLTVV.

The table lists this clonotype with a few counts. J is TRBJ1-1 and V is TRBV5-1; D is possibly TRBD1 (5 bases). The CDR3 consists of 16 residues. With 1 base removed from V and 3 bases from J, the gap between germline ends came to 16 bases. Per the germline V gene, CDR1 is SGHRS and CDR2 is YFSETQ. CDR3 in DNA: TGCGCCAGCAGCTTGTCCAGGGTTGGGACGGACACTGAAGCTTTCTTT. Translating gives CASSLSRVGTDTEAFF.

This clonotype came up many times. This chain uses TRBV2 with TRBJ1-5; 11 bases line up with TRBD1. Per germline, CDR1 SNHLY and CDR2 FYNNEI. CDR3 length: 14 amino acids. With 6 bases clipped from V and 7 bases from J, the junction kept 5 bases outside the gene matches. CDR3 DNA sequence: TGTGCCAGCAGCGGACAGGGGGCTAGCCAGCCCCAGCATTTT. Translating gives CASSGQGASQPQHF. The variable domain in full, completed from reference TRBV2 and TRBJ1-5, reads EPEVTQTPSHQVTQMGQEVILRCVPISNHLYFYWYRQILGQKVEFLVSFYNNEISEKSEIFDDQFSVERPDGSNFTLKIRSTKLEDSAMYFCASSGQGASQPQHFGDGTRLSIL.

This clonotype was recorded a few times. The chain joins TRBV5-1 to TRBJ2-1; the match to TRBD2 covers 9 bases. Trimming removed 4 bases from V and 7 bases from J; junction bases left unmatched: 12. The CDR3 has 16 residues. The germline V gene encodes CDR1 SGHRS and CDR2 YFSETQ. The CDR3 region has the DNA TGCGCCAGCAGCAGTCGGCGGGGGGGCTATTTGAATGAGCAGTTCTTC. It yields the protein CASSSRRGGYLNEQFF.

This chain connects TRBV28 to TRBJ1-6; D unresolved. CDR3 length: 15 amino acids. The V end was cut by 5 bases, the J end by 9 bases, with 17 bases between. From germline, CDR1 is MDHEN and CDR2 SYDVKM. The CDR3 nucleotides read TGTGCCAGCAGTCCCCGCCGGTCCCTAATTTCACCCCTCCACTTT. Protein: CASSPRRSLISPLHF.

In its sample, this clonotype was seen a few times. This rearrangement joins TRBV6-2 or TRBV6-3 to TRBJ2-1, with 10 bases that match TRBD2. Germline CDR1 and CDR2: MNHEY and SVGEGT. The CDR3 runs 14 residues. V lost 6 bases, J lost 6 bases, and 5 bases stayed unmatched. CDR3 residues: CASRGTSEANEQFF. For the CDR3, the DNA is TGTGCCAGCAGGGGGACTAGCGAGGCCAATGAGCAGTTCTTC.

Many counts were recorded for this clonotype. This chain joins TRBV29-1 and TRBJ2-3; 9 bases line up with TRBD1. Looked up from germline, CDR1 is SQVTM and CDR2 is ANQGSEA. Trimming took 1 base from V and 4 from J; bases not matched to a gene: 0. This CDR3 is 13 amino acids long. The CDR3 region has the DNA TGCAGCGTTGAAGGACAGGGGGCAGATACGCAGTATTTT. Translating it yields CSVEGQGADTQYF.

The V and J genes are TRBV7-3 and TRBJ2-3; D not certain. This CDR3 has 13 residues. Trimming pared 1 base from V and 4 bases from J, leaving 6 bases between. Germline values: CDR1 SGHTA, CDR2 FQGTGA. The CDR3 loop reads CASSLRVADTQYF. The CDR3 DNA reads as TGTGCCAGCAGCTTAAGAGTGGCAGATACGCAGTATTTT.

This chain uses TRBV20-1 with TRBJ2-5, with D perhaps matching TRBD1 (6 bases). Between the trimmed V and J ends, which lost 2 bases and 1 base, there was a span of 11 bases. Germline V gene data show CDR1 as DFQATT and CDR2 as SNEGSKA (reference sequence). The CDR3 has 14 amino acids. CDR3 sequence reads: CSARPGHLQETQYF. In nucleotides, the CDR3 is TGCAGTGCTAGACCGGGACACCTCCAAGAGACCCAGTACTTC.

This clonotype was detected a few times. This sequence joins TRBV7-9 and TRBJ2-5; 11 bases agree with TRBD2. The CDR3 runs 15 residues. The germline gives CDR1 SEHNR, CDR2 FQNEAQ (reference sequence). The trim removed 3 bases at V and 3 bases at J, leaving 3 bases unmatched. The CDR3 loop reads CASSFQTSGEETQYF. The DNA of the CDR3 is TGTGCCAGCAGCTTTCAGACTAGCGGGGAAGAGACCCAGTACTTC.

This clonotype was picked up a small number of times. The chain recombines TRBV2 with TRBJ2-7; D remains ambiguous. CDR3 length: 13 amino acids. Germline-derived CDR1 and CDR2 are SNHLY and FYNNEI. V was pared by 2 bases and J by 7 bases, with 12 bases between. Here the CDR3 DNA reads TGTGCCAGCAGTGAATCTCAGGTGAGGGAGCAGTACGTC. Residues: CASSESQVREQYV.

There are a few counts of this clonotype. The genes are TRBV6-5 and TRBJ1-1, with 9 bases matching TRBD1. Germline V lookup: CDR1 MNHEY, CDR2 SVGAGI. The CDR3 sequence is 15 residues long. V shed 0 bases, J shed 4 bases, and the junction held 3 bases outside the gene matches. DNA of the CDR3: TGTGCCAGCAGTTACTCCGGGACAGGGAGCACTGAAGCTTTCTTT. It is translated as CASSYSGTGSTEAFF.

This clonotype occurred a few times. The rearrangement joins TRBV9 to TRBJ2-7; 11 bases line up with TRBD1. J gave up 3 bases and V 0 bases, and 5 bases lay outside the gene matches. Germline V gene data show CDR1 as SGDLS and CDR2 as YYNGEE. The CDR3 is made up of 16 amino acids. The CDR3 coding sequence is TGTGCCAGCAGCGTAGCTGGGGGACAGGGGGACTACGAGCAGTACTTC. This gives the protein CASSVAGGQGDYEQYF.

The chain recombines TRBV20-1 with TRBJ2-3, with D maybe TRBD2 (5 bases). Germline CDR1 is DFQATT and CDR2 is SNEGSKA (reference sequence). The CDR3 contains 14 residues. DNA of the CDR3: TGCAGCGGGGTTAGAGCGATAAGCACAGATACGCAGTATTTT. Protein sequence: CSGVRAISTDTQYF.

Only a few counts were recorded for this clonotype. CDR3 sequence (DNA): TGTGCCAGCAGTTTGCGGTTAACCGGCAATGAGCAGTTCTTC. Residues: CASSLRLTGNEQFF. The V and J genes are TRBV27 and TRBJ2-1; D is unclear. Trimming removed 3 bases from V and 6 bases from J, with 12 bases in between. The CDR3 runs 14 residues. CDR1 is MNHEY, CDR2 SMNVEV, per germline (reference sequence).

The genes are TRBV6-2 or TRBV6-3 and TRBJ2-1; no definite D call. The CDR3 loop spans 12 amino acids. Per the germline V gene, CDR1 is MNHEY and CDR2 is SVGEGT. Trimming shortened V by 4 bases and J by 7 bases, and 8 bases separated the two germline ends. The CDR3 here is CASSSAVNEQFF. CDR3 DNA sequence: TGTGCCAGCAGTTCGGCCGTGAATGAGCAGTTCTTC.